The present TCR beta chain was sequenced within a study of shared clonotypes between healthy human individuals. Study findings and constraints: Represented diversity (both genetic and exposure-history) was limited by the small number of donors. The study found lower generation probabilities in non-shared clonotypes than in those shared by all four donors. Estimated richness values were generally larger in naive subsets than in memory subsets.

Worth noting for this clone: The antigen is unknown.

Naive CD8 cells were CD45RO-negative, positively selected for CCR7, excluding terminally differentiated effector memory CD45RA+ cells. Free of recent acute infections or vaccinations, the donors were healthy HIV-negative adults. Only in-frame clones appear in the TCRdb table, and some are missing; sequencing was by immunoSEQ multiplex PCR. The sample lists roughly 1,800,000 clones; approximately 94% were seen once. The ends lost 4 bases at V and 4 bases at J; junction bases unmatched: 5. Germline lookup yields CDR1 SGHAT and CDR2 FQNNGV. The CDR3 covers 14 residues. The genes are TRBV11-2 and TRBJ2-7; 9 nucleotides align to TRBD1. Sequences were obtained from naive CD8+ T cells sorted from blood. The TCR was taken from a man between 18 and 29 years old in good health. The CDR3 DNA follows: TGTGCCAGCAGCTCGGGACAGGGCGCGTACGAGCAGTACTTC. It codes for CASSSGQGAYEQYF.